This T cell receptor beta chain was sequenced during a study of blood T cell repertoires in COVID-19 (dated by TCRdb to the early 2020s). Notes on the research overall: Samples from collaborators originated in the United States, Italy and Spain and spanned both the acute and convalescent phases of COVID-19. Nearly every sample came with metadata listing a de-identified subject ID, COVID-19 status, age in years and sex. The samples were drawn from the first 160 participants of the ongoing ImmuneRACE study and from over a thousand subjects provided by 6 global collaborators. Subjects who had been exposed to COVID-19, were actively infected with it, or had recovered from it provided the deeply sampled blood TCRbeta repertoires that made up the dataset. The material from the prospective study consisted of cDNA or gDNA derived from T cells, B-cell-depleted T cells, or PBMCs. Where HLA class I and class II types were available, the types were taken from metadata supplied by the sample provider, not from assay-based typing. A freely available public database, intended as a resource for researchers studying the immune response to SARS-CoV-2, is where the repertoires were released.

Between the V and J ends, shortened by 3 bases and 1 base respectively, the junction contains 7 bases. The CDR3 contains 13 residues, cysteine and phenylalanine counted. Kept here is only the CDR3 DNA, which spans 39 bases and is read in frame from base 1. The germline V gene encodes CDR1 SGHRS and CDR2 YFSETQ. In the prospective study, participants were about 18 to 89 years old, resided in approximately 22 geographic areas of the United States, and were enrolled through a virtual design. To assign participants to cohorts, the prospective study relied on clinical history that participants themselves reported in a screening survey and a study questionnaire. Recovered participants in ImmuneRACE Cohort 3 were defined as having two consecutive negative NP/OP PCR tests, clearance from a healthcare professional, or resolution of symptoms. In the prospective study, whole blood, serum and a nasopharyngeal or oropharyngeal swab were collected from each participant by mobile phlebotomists. Over a roughly 2-month period, participants in the prospective study had the option of providing additional blood draws and questionnaires. Blood samples from the prospective study were shipped frozen or at room temperature prior to DNA extraction.

Overall results and qualifications from the work: How much clinical and demographic metadata was included differed by source and by participant, and the metadata was provided uncurated.

TCRbeta CDR3 regions were amplified from genomic DNA using the immunoSEQ Assay, a bias-controlled multiplex PCR. The published analysis was carried out like this. Nucleated cell counts per sample were estimated from amplification of reference gene primers within the assay. Sequence reads were collapsed and filtered to measure the absolute abundance of every unique TCRbeta CDR3 rearrangement. Productive Simpson clonality was computed per sample as the square root of Simpson's diversity index over productive rearrangements. TCRdb obtained this table from immuneACCESS and retained in-frame rearrangements with V and J assigned. These tables miss some clones; where compared with another copy, unresolved V genes account for less than half of the shortfall, and the remainder is unexplained. The V and J calls and the clone size are those of that table, but D and trimming were determined from the DNA. The sample includes around 300,000 clones, with more than 75% observed a single time. In total, the top ten clones hold 2.6% of the sample.

On this clone itself: It has no known antigen specificity. No base-level quality is on record; no much larger clone is a single base apart. This sample includes further DNA sequences coding for the same CDR3.

Sequenced sample: PBMCs or T cells enriched from blood (not recorded which). This chain joins TRBV5-1 to TRBJ1-1; TRBD1 is perhaps the D gene, given 5 matching bases. This receptor was identified in a woman younger than 35 who had recovered from COVID-19. The CDR3 reads CASSSGQNTEAFF. Read as DNA, the sequence is TGCGCCAGCAGCTCCGGACAGAACACTGAAGCTTTCTTT.